This TCR beta chain was captured in a study of cytomegalovirus exposure and HLA in healthy donors. The V and J ends lost 5 bases and 3 bases, in that order; junction bases with no gene match: 4. Germline V CDR1 and CDR2: SNHLY, FYNNEI. CDR3 length: 14 amino acids. Concerning this clone itself: What it binds is not known.

13 Jbeta primers and 60 Vbeta primers were used for the PCR. Sequencing used immunoSEQ multiplex PCR; TCRdb keeps in-frame clones, though not all of them. The sample contains 60,000 to 85,000 clones, more than 60% of which appear only once. Study-level findings and limits: Later analysis demonstrated an association between a missense DCLRE1C variant and TCR beta V- and J-gene trimming. After further analysis at a later stage, 16,951 TCR beta sequences were associated with HLA alleles at 0.05 false discovery rate. According to the study, roughly 180 TCR beta chains were cytomegalovirus-associated. Segments of the TCR beta V type were, in most cases, productive about 87% or about 30% of the time in an earlier analysis.

The sequencing sample was made of PBMCs. This sequence joins TRBV2 and TRBJ2-7; 10 bases map to TRBD1. The clonotype comes from a middle-aged man in good health and CMV-seronegative. This chain's CDR3 is CASSPGQGNYEQYF. The CDR3 DNA reads as TGTGCCAGCAGTCCGGGACAGGGGAACTACGAGCAGTACTTC.